One sample yielded the 5 T cell receptor beta chains listed below, sequenced in a study of human T cells and chemical hapten exposure. A single record per CDR3 protein comes from TCRdb applying MiXCR to the RACE reads. The profile shows 95,000 to 100,000 distinct CDR3 sequences, approximately 13% of them singletons. Time point noted: patch test 1, 2 weeks after DPC sensitization. Treatment meaning: therapeutic diphenylcyclopropenone sensitization with weekly scalp DPC. The sample in question was whole blood, obtained in connection with sensitization to the hapten diphenylcyclopropenone (DPC). Every receptor here comes from a woman aged 40-49 years with alopecia areata. Some clones in this sample may be carry-over from other donors' samples.

This clonotype occurred a few times. The chain uses TRBV20-1 and TRBJ2-1; 9 positions agree with TRBD2. V dropped 4 bases and J dropped 7; count of bases not matched to a gene: 5. Germline CDR1 is DFQATT and CDR2 is SNEGSKA (reference sequence). The CDR3 length is 13 residues. DNA of the CDR3: TGCAGTGCTACCCTAGCGGGATGGAATGAGCAGTTCTTC. Its protein is CSATLAGWNEQFF.

This clonotype was detected a few times. The rearrangement joins TRBV7-2 to TRBJ2-2, with 9 bases fitting TRBD2. Germline CDR1 is SGHTA and CDR2 is FQGNSA. After removal of 4 bases from V and 5 bases from J, the junction contained 5 bases not matched to a gene. This CDR3 contains 15 residues. CDR3 in DNA: TGTGCCAGCAGCTGGGGACTAGCATGGACCGGGGAGCTGTTTTTT. This gives the protein CASSWGLAWTGELFF.

DNA for the CDR3: TGCAGTGCTAGATCAGATAGCGGGAGTGTGTCCTACAATGAGCAGTTCTTC. Translating it yields CSARSDSGSVSYNEQFF. V is TRBV20-1 and J is TRBJ2-1; 9 nucleotides match TRBD2. The germline gives CDR1 DFQATT, CDR2 SNEGSKA (reference sequence). The CDR3 loop spans 17 amino acids. Losses at the gene ends were 2 bases for V and 1 base for J; bases not matched to a gene: 9.

This clonotype has more than one count but fewer than ten. The chain uses TRBV28 and TRBJ2-1, with TRBD2 matching over 11 bases. V trimming: 0 bases; J trimming: 0 bases; junction bases outside the gene matches: 16. Per germline, CDR1 MDHEN and CDR2 SYDVKM. The CDR3 spans 22 residues. CDR3 protein: CASSLWGTPGTSGGPSYNEQFF. In DNA, the CDR3 is TGTGCCAGCAGTTTATGGGGAACCCCCGGGACTAGCGGCGGTCCCTCCTACAATGAGCAGTTCTTC. Combining the CDR3 with reference TRBV28 and TRBJ2-1 gives the whole variable domain DVKVTQSSRYLVKRTGEKVFLECVQDMDHENMFWYRQDPGLGLRLIYFSYDVKMKEKGDIPEGYSVSREKKERFSLILESASTNQTSMYLCASSLWGTPGTSGGPSYNEQFFGPGTRLTVL.

The chain is built from TRBV9 and TRBJ2-3; unclear D gene. The length of the CDR3 is 14 residues. Deletions cut 0 bases from V and 2 bases from J, with 7 bases between. Germline CDR1 reads SGDLS; CDR2 reads YYNGEE. The CDR3 reads CASSVEPFTDTQYF. In nucleotides, the CDR3 is TGTGCCAGCAGCGTAGAACCTTTCACAGATACGCAGTATTTT.